A single sample gave rise to the 10 T cell receptor beta chains below, sequenced in a study of blood T cell repertoires in COVID-19. Method: immunoSEQ multiplex PCR; TCRdb's copy keeps in-frame clones and lacks some. The sample has fewer than 400,000 clones, 89% seen once; the top ten hold about 1.7%. The material sequenced was PBMCs or T cells enriched from blood (not recorded which). The receptors were gathered from a woman aged 25 to 39 who had recovered from COVID-19.

The rearrangement joins TRBV20-1 to TRBJ1-2, with 7 positions matching TRBD1. Per germline, CDR1 DFQATT and CDR2 SNEGSKA (reference sequence). The ends lost 4 bases at V and 7 bases at J; junction bases unmatched: 3. The CDR3 sequence is 11 residues long. CDR3 bases: TGCAGTGCTAACAGGGGCTCTGGCTACACCTTC. Protein product: CSANRGSGYTF.

This sequence joins TRBV29-1 and TRBJ1-2; the D is unclear. The V and J ends lost 7 bases and 0 bases respectively, with 9 bases between them. CDR1 and CDR2 (germline): SQVTM, ANQGSEA. The CDR3 contains 12 residues. CDR3 residues: CSGAGTNYGYTF. DNA of the CDR3: TGCAGCGGGGCGGGGACTAACTATGGCTACACCTTC.

The chain is built from TRBV12-5 and TRBJ2-7; 7 bases are a match to TRBD2. V lost 0 bases to trimming and J lost 7 bases; unmatched junction nucleotides: 18. CDR3 length: 18 amino acids. CDR1 LGHNT and CDR2 FRNRAP come from the germline V gene. CDR3: CASGLVPFGGRRTGEQYF. The CDR3 nucleotides read TGTGCTAGTGGTTTGGTACCCTTCGGCGGGAGAAGAACGGGGGAGCAGTACTTC.

V is TRBV5-1 and J is TRBJ2-1; D remains unclear. The germline gives CDR1 SGHRS, CDR2 YFSETQ. Trimming took off 0 bases at V and 5 bases at J, with 6 bases between the two ends. This CDR3 is built from 13 residues. The CDR3 coding sequence is TGCGCCAGCAGCTTGGGTGTAAACAATGAGCAGTTCTTC. Its translation is CASSLGVNNEQFF. The full variable domain, rest sourced from reference TRBV5-1 and TRBJ2-1, is KAGVTQTPRYLIKTRGQQVTLSCSPISGHRSVSWYQQTPGQGLQFLFEYFSETQRNKGNFPGRFSGRQFSNSRSEMNVSTLELGDSALYLCASSLGVNNEQFFGPGTRLTVL.

The V and J genes are TRBV9 and TRBJ2-7; TRBD1 is a possible D gene (5 bases). CDR3 length: 14 amino acids. The ends were cut back, 6 bases at V and 0 bases at J, with 13 bases in the middle. The germline V gene encodes CDR1 SGDLS and CDR2 YYNGEE. The CDR3 region has the DNA TGTGCCAGCACGACAGCACTTAACTCCTACGAGCAGTACTTC. Residues: CASTTALNSYEQYF.

This chain's CDR3 is CASSLWPNEKLFF. The CDR3 DNA sequence: TGTGCCAGCAGTTTGTGGCCTAATGAAAAACTGTTTTTT. The genes are TRBV27 and TRBJ1-4; D call uncertain. Germline V gene data show CDR1 as MNHEY and CDR2 as SMNVEV (reference sequence). Trimming pared 3 bases from V and 3 bases from J, leaving 5 bases between. This CDR3 comprises 13 residues.

In regard to this clone: Other DNA sequences in the same sample also yield this CDR3. The V and J genes are TRBV5-1 and TRBJ2-3, with 12 bases lining up with TRBD2. This CDR3 contains 14 residues. The germline V gene has CDR1 SGHRS and CDR2 YFSETQ. V shed 5 bases and J 3 bases; nucleotides not matched to a gene: 1. CDR3: CASRTSGSTDTQYF. In DNA, the CDR3 is TGCGCCAGCAGGACTAGCGGGAGTACAGATACGCAGTATTTT. The entire variable domain, with the rest obtained from reference TRBV5-1 and TRBJ2-3, is as follows: KAGVTQTPRYLIKTRGQQVTLSCSPISGHRSVSWYQQTPGQGLQFLFEYFSETQRNKGNFPGRFSGRQFSNSRSEMNVSTLELGDSALYLCASRTSGSTDTQYFGPGTRLTVL.

Comments on this clone: The same CDR3 is also encoded by other DNA sequences in this sample. V usage is TRBV19 and J usage is TRBJ2-7, with no clear D. The CDR3 consists of 14 residues. CDR1 is LNHDA and CDR2 is SQIVND in the germline V gene (reference sequence). The V end was cut by 4 bases, the J end by 0 bases, with 10 bases between. CDR3 DNA sequence: TGTGCCAGTAGTAGACAAGTGAGCTCCTACGAGCAGTACTTC. Its translation is CASSRQVSSYEQYF. Complete variable domain (other parts from reference TRBV19 and TRBJ2-7): DGGITQSPKYLFRKEGQNVTLSCEQNLNHDAMYWYRQDPGQGLRLIYYSQIVNDFQKGDIAEGYSVSREKKESFPLTVTSAQKNPTAFYLCASSRQVSSYEQYFGPGTRLTVT.

CDR3 residues: CASSQVGGPNQPQHF. The CDR3 bases are TGTGCCAGCAGCCAAGTGGGGGGACCCAATCAGCCCCAGCATTTT. The V call is TRBV3-1 (or the pseudogene TRBV3-2), the J call TRBJ1-5; D is perhaps TRBD1 (5 bases). CDR1 is LGHDT and CDR2 is YNNKEL in the germline V gene (reference sequence). V was cut by 1 base and J by 3 bases, with 10 bases left in between. CDR3 size: 15 residues.

This clone was seen only once. CDR3 DNA: TGTGCCAGCAGTACTAGAGAAACCTACGAGCAGTACTTC. It codes for CASSTRETYEQYF. The chain is built from TRBV6-5 and TRBJ2-7; D may be TRBD2 (5 bases). Trimming shortened V by 5 bases and J by 2 bases, and 10 bases separated the two germline ends. This CDR3 region has 13 residues. CDR1 and CDR2 (germline): MNHEY, SVGAGI.